The 14 T cell receptor beta chains below come from one sample, sequenced in a study of shared clonotypes between healthy human individuals. Repertoires were generated with immunoSEQ multiplex PCR, while TCRdb's copy carries only in-frame clones and drops some. This repertoire shows around 980,000 clones, 70% to 80% found once; its top ten account for 0.5% to 0.65%. The sequenced sample was memory CD4+ T cells from PBMCs. Documented subset: CD45RA-negative fraction. The receptors were gathered from a man aged 18 to 35 in good health. Some clones in this sample may be carry-over from other donors' samples.

This chain uses TRBV15 with TRBJ2-1, with D possibly TRBD2 on 5 matching bases. V was clipped by 0 bases and J by 10 bases, with 10 bases between them. The CDR3 extends over 13 amino acids. The germline V gene encodes CDR1 LNHNV and CDR2 YYDKDF (reference sequence). The DNA for the CDR3 is TGTGCCACCAGCAGAGACCCCGGCGGGGAGCAGTTCTTC. It specifies CATSRDPGGEQFF.

The rearrangement joins TRBV18 to TRBJ2-1; D unclear. The CDR3 sequence is 12 residues long. CDR1 is KGHSH, CDR2 LQKENI, per germline. V was cut by 3 bases and J by 8 bases, with 8 bases left in between. CDR3 protein: CASSPQTYEQFF. CDR3 in DNA: TGTGCCAGCTCACCCCAGACCTATGAGCAGTTCTTC.

V gene TRBV5-1 combines with J gene TRBJ2-2; the D is unclear. Trimming took off 2 bases at V and 3 bases at J, with 14 bases between the two ends. The V gene's germline CDR1 is SGHRS and CDR2 YFSETQ. The CDR3 extends over 16 amino acids. The CDR3 coding sequence is TGCGCCAGCAGCTTTGGAGACATGGTCTACACCGGGGAGCTGTTTTTT. Amino acids: CASSFGDMVYTGELFF.

This clone was picked up one time. The chain links TRBV28 to TRBJ1-1; D is unresolved. From germline, CDR1 is MDHEN and CDR2 SYDVKM. The V end lost 4 bases, the J end lost 0 bases, and 9 bases lay between the germline ends. CDR3 size: 14 residues. The DNA for the CDR3 is TGTGCCAGCAGTTGGCGAGGAATGAACACTGAAGCTTTCTTT. Translated: CASSWRGMNTEAFF. The full variable domain, in which reference TRBV28 and TRBJ1-1 provide the parts outside the CDR3, is DVKVTQSSRYLVKRTGEKVFLECVQDMDHENMFWYRQDPGLGLRLIYFSYDVKMKEKGDIPEGYSVSREKKERFSLILESASTNQTSMYLCASSWRGMNTEAFFGQGTRLTVV.

The V and J genes are TRBV2 and TRBJ1-5; D possibly corresponds to TRBD1 (6 bases). The CDR3 consists of 15 residues. Germline V CDR1 and CDR2: SNHLY, FYNNEI. Trimming left V 7 bases short and J 6 bases short, with 19 bases between. Here the CDR3 reads CASTPEGGGGQPQHF. DNA of the CDR3: TGTGCCAGCACCCCGGAGGGGGGCGGTGGTCAGCCCCAGCATTTT.

The chain employs TRBV11-3 and TRBJ2-1; TRBD2 matches at 9 bases. The CDR3 loop spans 16 amino acids. V lost 1 base and J lost 5; bases outside the gene matches: 6. Germline assignment: CDR1 SGHNT and CDR2 YENEEA. The CDR3 region has the DNA TGTGCCAGCAGCTTAGTAGCGGGAGCTTTAGACAATGAGCAGTTCTTC. Residues: CASSLVAGALDNEQFF.

This clone was observed a few times. The gene calls are TRBV20-1 and TRBJ2-2, with D uncertain. The germline V gene encodes CDR1 DFQATT and CDR2 SNEGSKA (reference sequence). This CDR3 has 11 residues. V lost 8 bases to trimming and J lost 6 bases, with 10 bases between them. In DNA, the CDR3 is TGCAGTTCTTCCGCCTCCGGGGAGCTGTTTTTT. As protein: CSSSASGELFF.

This sequence joins TRBV4-2 and TRBJ2-1; no definite D call. V dropped 4 bases and J dropped 4 bases, with 14 bases sitting between them. This CDR3 is built from 15 residues. Germline CDR1 is LGHNA and CDR2 is YNFKEQ. CDR3 coding DNA: TGTGCCAGCAGCCCCGACTTCGGAAGTTACAATGAGCAGTTCTTC. Translating it yields CASSPDFGSYNEQFF.

Of note for this clone: Just one base apart from a much larger clone, this may be a read error. Other DNA sequences of this sample code for an identical CDR3. This chain joins TRBV2 and TRBJ1-4, with no clear D. The germline V gene has CDR1 SNHLY and CDR2 FYNNEI. This CDR3 has 13 amino acids. The CDR3 DNA is TGTGCCAGCAGTGAATATGGGAGTGAAAAACTATTTTTT. This gives the protein CASSEYGSEKLFF.

CDR3 DNA sequence: TGCAGCGTCCGGGGGCCCGCTAATGAAAAACTGTTTTTT. It yields the protein CSVRGPANEKLFF. The J gene is TRBJ1-4, the V gene TRBV29-1; D might be TRBD1 (6 bases). V was clipped by 6 bases and J by 3 bases, with 11 bases between them. The length of the CDR3 is 13 residues. Germline V CDR1 and CDR2: SQVTM, ANQGSEA.

V usage is TRBV28 and J usage is TRBJ2-1, with a weak D call TRBD2 (5 bases). Germline V gives CDR1 MDHEN, CDR2 SYDVKM. Trimming took 3 bases from V and 1 from J, leaving 16 bases between them. CDR3 length equals 17 residues. This CDR3 reads CASSFLFGRESYNEQFF. DNA for the CDR3: TGTGCCAGCAGTTTCCTTTTTGGTCGGGAATCCTACAATGAGCAGTTCTTC.

This chain uses TRBV5-1 with TRBJ2-6, with 7 bases matching TRBD1. This CDR3 comprises 15 residues. The trim removed 4 bases at V and 2 bases at J, leaving 3 bases unmatched. CDR1 is SGHRS and CDR2 is YFSETQ in the germline V gene. CDR3 sequence: CASSVTGPGANVLTF. In DNA form, the CDR3 reads TGCGCCAGCAGCGTGACAGGGCCTGGGGCCAACGTCCTGACTTTC.

In the case of this clone: Other DNA sequences within the sample encode an identical CDR3. The J gene is TRBJ2-2, the V gene TRBV7-3, with 13 bases aligning to TRBD2. The CDR3 length is 15 residues. Germline V gene data show CDR1 as SGHTA and CDR2 as FQGTGA. J lost 6 bases, V lost 4 bases, and 2 bases had no gene match. Here the CDR3 DNA reads TGTGCCAGCAGCTCCGGACTAGCGGGAGCCGGGGAGCTGTTTTTT. This encodes CASSSGLAGAGELFF.

This chain uses TRBV7-2 with TRBJ1-2; D may be TRBD1 (6 bases). The CDR3 totals 13 residues. The V gene's germline CDR1 is SGHTA and CDR2 FQGNSA. V was pared by 5 bases and J by 5 bases, with 12 bases between. The CDR3 reads CASSPGDSYGYTF. DNA for the CDR3: TGTGCCAGCAGCCCAGGGGACTCATATGGCTACACCTTC.